The 31 T cell receptor beta chains below were found in one sample sequenced in a study of PD-L1 blockade in urothelial cancer. Measured with immunoSEQ multiplex PCR; TCRdb has only the in-frame clones, and not every one. The sample records more than 45,000 clones, 70% to 90% being singletons. The source material was PBMCs, sampled around atezolizumab (anti-PD-L1) treatment. The receptors originated from a man in his sixties with urothelial cancer.

The chain joins TRBV19 to TRBJ1-5, with D tentatively TRBD1 (5 bases). Germline V gives CDR1 LNHDA, CDR2 SQIVND (reference sequence). The CDR3 sequence is 15 residues long. V was trimmed by 8 bases and J by 0 bases, leaving 14 bases between them. In DNA form, the CDR3 reads TGTGCCAGTCGACCCTCGGGGGTTAGCAATCAGCCCCAGCATTTT. Its translation is CASRPSGVSNQPQHF. Complete variable domain (other parts from reference TRBV19 and TRBJ1-5): DGGITQSPKYLFRKEGQNVTLSCEQNLNHDAMYWYRQDPGQGLRLIYYSQIVNDFQKGDIAEGYSVSREKKESFPLTVTSAQKNPTAFYLCASRPSGVSNQPQHFGDGTRLSIL.

The rearrangement links TRBV10-3 to TRBJ1-5; 8 nucleotides line up with TRBD1. The CDR3 is made up of 15 amino acids. With 2 bases clipped from V and 7 bases from J, the junction kept 7 bases outside the gene matches. Germline loops: CDR1 ENHRY, CDR2 SYGVKD. The CDR3 DNA reads as TGTGCCATCAGTGAGCCTCGGACAGGGAACCAGCCCCAGCATTTT. This codes for CAISEPRTGNQPQHF.

This chain links TRBV19 with TRBJ2-7, with D tentatively TRBD2 (5 bases). The germline gives CDR1 LNHDA, CDR2 SQIVND (reference sequence). Trimming took off 3 bases at V and 0 bases at J, with 12 bases between the two ends. This CDR3 contains 15 residues. This CDR3 is CASSIGRGHSYEQYF. CDR3 DNA: TGTGCCAGTAGTATTGGGCGCGGGCACTCCTACGAGCAGTACTTC.

A single count supports this clone. The chain employs TRBV28 and TRBJ2-7, with 10 bases identical to TRBD1. Trimming removed 5 bases from V and 4 bases from J; junction bases left unmatched: 5. The V gene's germline CDR1 is MDHEN and CDR2 SYDVKM. The CDR3 contains 14 residues. CDR3 protein: CASSPWTGGYEQYF. The DNA of the CDR3 is TGTGCCAGCAGTCCCTGGACAGGGGGTTACGAGCAGTACTTC.

V and J are TRBV7-2 and TRBJ1-3; perhaps TRBD1 as D (5 bases). The CDR3 extends over 16 amino acids. The ends were cut back, 2 bases at V and 0 bases at J, with 11 bases in the middle. Germline V gives CDR1 SGHTA, CDR2 FQGNSA. The CDR3 region is CASSLTGGNSGNTIYF. CDR3 coding DNA: TGTGCCAGCAGCTTAACGGGGGGGAACTCTGGAAACACCATATATTTT.

V and J are TRBV13 and TRBJ2-5, with 7 bases lining up with TRBD2. Germline CDR1 is PRHDT and CDR2 is FYEKMQ (reference sequence). V dropped 0 bases and J dropped 2; count of bases not matched to a gene: 3. The CDR3 spans 15 residues. This chain's CDR3 is CASSLGGGLQETQYF. CDR3 bases: TGTGCCAGCAGCTTAGGCGGGGGGTTACAAGAGACCCAGTACTTC.

The chain is built from TRBV5-4 and TRBJ2-7; 8 bases line up with TRBD1. J lost 5 bases, V lost 0 bases, and 10 bases had no gene match. Germline CDR1 SGHNT, CDR2 YYREEE (reference sequence). This CDR3 is built from 16 residues. The CDR3 nucleotides read TGTGCCAGCAGCTTGGGGCTACGCGACAGGGGTAACGAGCAGTACTTC. As protein: CASSLGLRDRGNEQYF.

CDR3 region: CASSPGTGGVDGYTF. The CDR3 DNA follows: TGTGCCAGCTCACCCGGGACAGGGGGCGTCGATGGCTACACCTTC. The chain combines TRBV18 with TRBJ1-2, with 12 bases identical to TRBD1. Germline lookup yields CDR1 KGHSH and CDR2 LQKENI. J was trimmed by 6 bases and V by 3 bases; bases with no gene match: 5. There are 15 residues in the CDR3. The complete variable domain, with remaining parts taken from reference TRBV18 and TRBJ1-2, reads NAGVMQNPRHLVRRRGQEARLRCSPMKGHSHVYWYRQLPEEGLKFMVYLQKENIIDESGMPKERFSAEFPKEGPSILRIQQVVRGDSAAYFCASSPGTGGVDGYTFGSGTRLTVV.

This chain links TRBV4-2 with TRBJ2-7; D not resolved. CDR1 LGHNA and CDR2 YNFKEQ come from the germline V gene. V was shortened by 3 bases and J by 0 bases, with 12 bases between the two germline ends. There are 15 residues in the CDR3. The CDR3 DNA follows: TGTGCCAGCAGCCATCCGACTGGAAACTCCTACGAGCAGTACTTC. This translates into CASSHPTGNSYEQYF.

This clone has more than one count but fewer than ten. The genes are TRBV6-6 and TRBJ1-6; tentatively, D is TRBD1 (6 bases). Germline loops: CDR1 MNHNY, CDR2 SVGAGI (reference sequence). This CDR3 contains 14 residues. Trimming took 0 bases from V and 8 from J, leaving 8 bases between them. CDR3 nucleotides: TGTGCCAGCAGTTACTCGGGGGCAGATTCACCCCTCCACTTT. It is translated as CASSYSGADSPLHF.

The V call is TRBV19, the J call TRBJ1-6, with D uncertain. Looked up from germline, CDR1 is LNHDA and CDR2 is SQIVND (reference sequence). This CDR3 has 19 residues. V shed 7 bases and J shed 0 bases, with 22 bases lying between them. The CDR3 is CASTSWAPVSDSYNSPLHF. Here the CDR3 DNA reads TGTGCCAGTACAAGTTGGGCTCCTGTTTCGGACTCCTATAATTCACCCCTCCACTTT.

The chain joins TRBV7-2 to TRBJ1-1, with 7 bases lining up with TRBD1. There are 14 residues in the CDR3. Unmatched junction bases numbered 3, after V lost 5 bases and J lost 0 bases. The germline gives CDR1 SGHTA, CDR2 FQGNSA. For the CDR3, the DNA is TGTGCCAGCAGCCCCGGGACAGTGAACACTGAAGCTTTCTTT. Its translation: CASSPGTVNTEAFF.

This rearrangement joins TRBV9 to TRBJ1-2; TRBD1 aligns across 7 bases. Germline CDR1 reads SGDLS; CDR2 reads YYNGEE. The CDR3 length is 15 residues. V was pared by 0 bases and J by 5 bases, with 7 bases of the junction left unmatched. The CDR3 protein is CASSVAPTGSYGYTF. Written as DNA, the CDR3 is TGTGCCAGCAGCGTAGCTCCGACAGGGTCTTATGGCTACACCTTC.

J is TRBJ2-1 and V is TRBV30, with 10 nucleotides matching TRBD1. Germline loops: CDR1 GTSNPN, CDR2 SVGIG (reference sequence). The J segment lost 5 bases and the V segment lost 5 bases, leaving 12 bases of the junction unmatched. The CDR3 is made up of 16 amino acids. The CDR3 DNA reads TGTGCCTGGGGCCTTTGGGGACAGGGGAGGAACAATGAGCAGTTCTTC. It translates to CAWGLWGQGRNNEQFF.

CDR3 nucleotides: TGTGCCAGCAGCTTGACAGGCGGGGGCTACAATGAGCAGTTCTTC. Amino acids: CASSLTGGGYNEQFF. This chain uses TRBV7-6 with TRBJ2-1, with a tentative D call TRBD2 (7 bases). The CDR3 length is 15 residues. Trimming left V 3 bases short and J 3 bases short, with 12 bases between. Germline lookup yields CDR1 SGHVS and CDR2 FNYEAQ.

This clone was recorded only once. The rearrangement uses TRBV27 and TRBJ2-1; no definite D call. The CDR3 runs 13 residues. The germline V gene has CDR1 MNHEY and CDR2 SMNVEV (reference sequence). V gave up 3 bases and J gave up 12 bases, with 15 bases separating them. This chain's CDR3 is CASSFGPRIPQFF. CDR3 DNA: TGTGCCAGCAGTTTCGGCCCGAGGATACCGCAGTTCTTC.

V usage is TRBV4-3 and J usage is TRBJ1-1, with 9 positions matching TRBD1. CDR3 length: 16 amino acids. Trimming at V came to 3 bases and at J to 4 bases, leaving 9 bases not matched to a gene. CDR1 is LGHNA, CDR2 YSLEER, per germline. DNA of the CDR3: TGCGCCAGCAGCCAGAACAGGGGGCGATTCGGCACTGAAGCTTTCTTT. It yields the protein CASSQNRGRFGTEAFF.

J is TRBJ2-1 and V is TRBV7-8; 12 bases map to TRBD2. This CDR3 has 18 amino acids. Germline CDR1 SGHVS, CDR2 FQNEAQ. V trimming: 4 bases; J trimming: 1 base; junction bases outside the gene matches: 8. CDR3 nucleotide sequence: TGTGCCAGCAGCTCCCCCTTCCTAGCGGGGGGGTCCTACAATGAGCAGTTCTTC. Translation gives CASSSPFLAGGSYNEQFF.

The CDR3 nucleotides read TGTGCCAGCAGCCAAGATCTGGGGCCCCACAATGAGCAGTTCTTC. This encodes CASSQDLGPHNEQFF. The V call is TRBV4-2, the J call TRBJ2-1; D is perhaps TRBD1 (5 bases). This CDR3 is built from 15 residues. Germline-derived CDR1 and CDR2 are LGHNA and YNFKEQ. The V end lost 0 bases, the J end lost 5 bases, and 11 bases lay between the germline ends.

This sequence joins TRBV9 and TRBJ2-5, with D possibly being TRBD1 (5 bases). This CDR3 contains 16 residues. V gave up 3 bases and J gave up 1 base, with 16 bases separating them. Germline CDR1 reads SGDLS; CDR2 reads YYNGEE. The DNA of the CDR3 is TGTGCCAGCAGCGACGAACAGGCCACCTTCCAAGAGACCCAGTACTTC. Amino acids: CASSDEQATFQETQYF.

The rearrangement links TRBV9 to TRBJ2-3; D is undetermined. The CDR3 is 16 amino acids. Germline CDR1 is SGDLS and CDR2 is YYNGEE. Trimming removed 4 bases from V and 0 bases from J, with 15 bases in between. This CDR3 reads CASSHPVGRSTDTQYF. CDR3 DNA: TGTGCCAGCAGCCACCCAGTTGGGCGTAGCACAGATACGCAGTATTTT.

The J gene is TRBJ1-4, the V gene TRBV5-1; tentatively, D is TRBD1 (5 bases). This CDR3 is built from 16 residues. V was clipped by 3 bases and J by 12 bases, with 24 bases between them. Germline loops: CDR1 SGHRS, CDR2 YFSETQ. As DNA, the CDR3 is TGCGCCAGCAGCTCGGTGAGGGGAGCCCCTTCGGGGGAACTGTTTTTT. Translating gives CASSSVRGAPSGELFF.

V and J are TRBV30 and TRBJ1-2; no firm D call. CDR3 length equals 12 residues. V was trimmed by 2 bases and J by 0 bases, leaving 4 bases between them. The germline V gene has CDR1 GTSNPN and CDR2 SVGIG (reference sequence). This CDR3 reads CAWSTANYGYTF. Here the CDR3 DNA reads TGTGCCTGGAGTACAGCTAACTATGGCTACACCTTC. The full variable domain, in which reference TRBV30 and TRBJ1-2 provide the parts outside the CDR3, is SQTIHQWPATLVQPVGSPLSLECTVEGTSNPNLYWYRQAAGRGLQLLFYSVGIGQISSEVPQNLSASRPQDRQFILSSKKLLLSDSGFYLCAWSTANYGYTFGSGTRLTVV.

The chain recombines TRBV27 with TRBJ1-2; the D is unclear. Germline values: CDR1 MNHEY, CDR2 SMNVEV (reference sequence). The germline V and J ends were trimmed by 5 bases and 2 bases, with 12 bases remaining between them. The CDR3 extends over 14 amino acids. The CDR3 bases are TGTGCCAGCAGTCGAGGAGGAAGGAACTATGGCTACACCTTC. It translates to CASSRGGRNYGYTF.

The J gene is TRBJ2-6, the V gene TRBV18, with D tentatively TRBD1 (7 bases). Germline V gene sequence: CDR1 KGHSH, CDR2 LQKENI. V shed 0 bases and J shed 0 bases, with 12 bases lying between them. CDR3 size: 18 residues. CDR3 nucleotide sequence: TGTGCCAGCTCACCACCGGGCAGGGGGGCCTCTGGGGCCAACGTCCTGACTTTC. Protein: CASSPPGRGASGANVLTF. Full variable domain (remainder filled in from reference TRBV18 and TRBJ2-6): NAGVMQNPRHLVRRRGQEARLRCSPMKGHSHVYWYRQLPEEGLKFMVYLQKENIIDESGMPKERFSAEFPKEGPSILRIQQVVRGDSAAYFCASSPPGRGASGANVLTFGAGSRLTVL.

The chain links TRBV7-6 to TRBJ2-7; 8 nucleotides align to TRBD2. J was trimmed by 2 bases and V by 1 base; bases with no gene match: 4. Germline-derived CDR1 and CDR2 are SGHVS and FNYEAQ. The CDR3 is 15 residues long. CDR3: CASSLGTSPTYEQYF. The CDR3 DNA is TGTGCCAGCAGCTTAGGGACTAGCCCAACCTACGAGCAGTACTTC.

The V gene is TRBV11-2, the J gene TRBJ1-4; D is uncertain. V gave up 5 bases and J gave up 0 bases, with 7 bases separating them. The germline CDR1 and CDR2 sequences are SGHAT and FQNNGV. This CDR3 is built from 14 residues. The CDR3 DNA sequence: TGTGCCAGCAGCCCCCCCGCAACTAATGAAAAACTGTTTTTT. Translating it yields CASSPPATNEKLFF.

The chain carries TRBV27 and TRBJ2-2, with 7 positions matching TRBD1. The CDR3 extends over 17 amino acids. The J segment lost 2 bases and the V segment lost 6 bases, leaving 12 bases of the junction unmatched. Per the germline V gene, CDR1 is MNHEY and CDR2 is SMNVEV (reference sequence). The chain's CDR3 is CASSQRKTGVNTGELFF. CDR3 in DNA: TGTGCCAGCAGCCAAAGGAAAACAGGGGTTAACACCGGGGAGCTGTTTTTT.

This chain connects TRBV6-4 to TRBJ2-2; the D is unclear. CDR3 size: 14 residues. Germline V CDR1 and CDR2: MRHNA, SNTAGT. V lost 0 bases to trimming and J lost 2 bases, with 4 bases between them. The CDR3 DNA reads TGTGCCAGCAGTGACTCGACAAACACCGGGGAGCTGTTTTTT. Translated: CASSDSTNTGELFF.

The sample holds one count of this clone. The V call is TRBV2, the J call TRBJ2-1; 8 bases are a match to TRBD2. CDR1 and CDR2 from the germline V gene are SNHLY and FYNNEI. With 4 bases clipped from V and 5 bases from J, the junction kept 4 bases outside the gene matches. The CDR3 length is 14 residues. This CDR3 is CASSGGTRDNEQFF. CDR3 bases: TGTGCCAGCAGTGGTGGGACTAGAGACAATGAGCAGTTCTTC. Drawing the rest from reference TRBV2 and TRBJ2-1, the complete variable domain is EPEVTQTPSHQVTQMGQEVILRCVPISNHLYFYWYRQILGQKVEFLVSFYNNEISEKSEIFDDQFSVERPDGSNFTLKIRSTKLEDSAMYFCASSGGTRDNEQFFGPGTRLTVL.

There are a few counts of this clone. The chain joins TRBV28 to TRBJ2-3; 12 bases align to TRBD2. Germline values: CDR1 MDHEN, CDR2 SYDVKM. Trimming took 4 bases from V and 4 from J; bases not matched to a gene: 6. There are 16 residues in the CDR3. As DNA, the CDR3 is TGTGCCAGCAGTTCACTAGCGGGAGGCGGTGCAGATACGCAGTATTTT. Protein product: CASSSLAGGGADTQYF.